The rows below give T cell receptor beta chains drawn from one sample of a study of T cell responses to AZD1222 COVID-19 vaccine. Clones were sequenced by immunoSEQ multiplex PCR, and TCRdb holds only the in-frame ones, with some missing. The sample lists 120,000 to 150,000 clones; more than 85% were seen once. Sample: peripheral blood, taken 28 days after the second AZD1222 dose. These receptors originate from an adult who received the AZD1222 COVID-19 vaccine. Each CDR3 is given with its conserved first and last residue. A D gene is named only where the DNA matches it firmly. The size entry is marked missing in some rows and otherwise reads once, few, many or a size class.

TRBD2	NA	TRBV9	TRBJ2-1	CASSPGGEYYNEQFF	TGTGCCAGCAGCCCCGGGGGGGAATACTACAATGAGCAGTTCTTC
NA	NA	TRBV19	TRBJ1-1	CASSRGRTEAFF	TGTGCCAGTAGTAGAGGACGAACTGAAGCTTTCTTT
NA	few	TRBV7-2	TRBJ2-5	CASSFSTQETQYF	TGTGCCAGCAGCTTTTCTACTCAAGAGACCCAGTACTTC
NA	few	TRBV4-2	TRBJ2-7	CASSQTLGEAGEQYF	TGTGCCAGCAGCCAAACCCTGGGGGAGGCGGGGGAGCAGTACTTC
NA	NA	TRBV7-3	TRBJ1-1	CASSLDRMNTEAFF	TGTGCCAGCAGCTTAGACAGGATGAACACTGAAGCTTTCTTT
TRBD2	NA	TRBV29-1	TRBJ2-2	CSVGLAGLNTGELFF	TGCAGCGTTGGACTAGCGGGGCTTAACACCGGGGAGCTGTTTTTT
TRBD2	NA	TRBV7-3	TRBJ2-1	CASSPFASQAGTYNEQFF	TGTGCCAGCAGCCCATTCGCGTCGCAAGCGGGAACCTACAATGAGCAGTTCTTC
NA	NA	TRBV4-2	TRBJ2-5	CASSQGGEGEETQYF	TGTGCCAGCAGCCAAGGGGGGGAGGGGGAAGAGACCCAGTACTTC
NA	NA	TRBV19	TRBJ2-3	CASADRDTQYF	TGTGCCAGCGCCGACCGGGATACGCAGTATTTT
NA	NA	TRBV4-1	TRBJ1-6	CASSLESGLDSPLHF	TGCGCCAGCAGCCTTGAGAGCGGATTGGATTCACCCCTCCACTTT
NA	NA	TRBV4-3	TRBJ2-2	CASSQFLGTGELFF	TGCGCCAGCAGCCAATTCCTAGGAACCGGGGAGCTGTTTTTT
NA	NA	TRBV20-1	TRBJ2-2	CSARGSGELFF	TGCAGTGCTCGGGGGAGCGGGGAGCTGTTTTTT
NA	once	TRBV2	TRBJ1-5	CASKAGRDQPQHF	TGTGCCAGCAAAGCCGGAAGGGATCAGCCCCAGCATTTT
NA	NA	TRBV19	TRBJ1-3	CASRQRSGNTIYF	TGTGCCAGCCGACAGCGCTCTGGAAACACCATATATTTT
NA	NA	TRBV19	TRBJ1-5	CASTRSNQPQHF	TGTGCCAGTACGAGAAGCAATCAGCCCCAGCATTTT
TRBD2	NA	TRBV9	TRBJ2-1	CASSFDSGGDNEQFF	TGTGCCAGCAGTTTCGATTCGGGGGGTGACAATGAGCAGTTCTTC
TRBD1	NA	TRBV5-1	TRBJ2-1	CASSRTGVWDRASNEQFF	TGCGCCAGCAGCCGGACTGGGGTATGGGACAGGGCATCCAATGAGCAGTTCTTC
TRBD1	once	TRBV12-5	TRBJ2-7	CASGSGQGDYEQYF	TGTGCTAGTGGTTCGGGACAGGGGGACTACGAGCAGTACTTC
NA	NA	TRBV11-2	TRBJ2-7	CASRPSTNEAGEQYF	TGTGCCAGCAGACCATCAACGAACGAGGCGGGGGAGCAGTACTTC
NA	NA	TRBV5-4	TRBJ2-3	CASSLRTITDTQYF	TGTGCCAGCAGTCTGAGGACCATCACAGATACGCAGTATTTT
TRBD2	NA	TRBV4-2	TRBJ2-3	CASSHSSGFSTDTQYF	TGTGCCAGCAGCCATTCTAGCGGGTTTAGCACAGATACGCAGTATTTT
NA	NA	TRBV7-2	TRBJ2-1	CASSFWGNNEQFF	TGTGCCAGCAGCTTTTGGGGAAACAATGAGCAGTTCTTC
TRBD2	NA	TRBV6-2/TRBV6-3	TRBJ2-7	CASSSGTSESGEQYF	TGTGCCAGCAGTTCCGGGACTAGCGAATCCGGCGAGCAGTACTTC
TRBD1	few	TRBV4-3	TRBJ1-2	CASSPAGGRRYGYTF	TGCGCCAGCAGCCCAGCAGGGGGCCGGCGCTATGGCTACACCTTC
NA	NA	TRBV4-2	TRBJ1-2	CASSPQERGGYTF	TGTGCCAGCAGCCCCCAAGAGCGTGGTGGCTACACCTTC
NA	NA	TRBV2	TRBJ2-1	CASSEQGEQFF	TGTGCCAGCAGTGAACAGGGAGAGCAGTTCTTC
NA	NA	TRBV5-5	TRBJ2-1	CASSLFKEQFF	TGTGCCAGCAGCTTGTTTAAAGAGCAGTTCTTC
NA	NA	TRBV5-6	TRBJ2-1	CASSLAIGTTHNEQFF	TGTGCCAGCAGCTTGGCCATCGGGACCACCCACAATGAGCAGTTCTTC
TRBD1	NA	TRBV7-9	TRBJ1-2	CASSLALGQGNNGYTF	TGTGCCAGCAGCTTAGCTCTCGGACAGGGGAACAACGGCTACACCTTC
NA	NA	TRBV6-5	TRBJ1-1	CASSYGRVMAEAFF	TGTGCCAGCAGTTACGGGAGGGTAATGGCTGAAGCTTTCTTT
NA	NA	TRBV24-1	TRBJ1-1	CATRAGVDTEAFF	TGTGCCACCAGGGCCGGGGTGGACACTGAAGCTTTCTTT
TRBD1	NA	TRBV25-1	TRBJ1-1	CASRTGAIEAFF	TGTGCCAGCAGGACAGGGGCGATTGAAGCTTTCTTT
TRBD1	NA	TRBV5-4	TRBJ1-3	CASSQGATISGNTIYF	TGTGCCAGCAGCCAGGGGGCTACCATCTCTGGAAACACCATATATTTT
NA	NA	TRBV5-4	TRBJ1-2	CASSLGVNGYTF	TGTGCCAGCAGCTTGGGGGTAAATGGCTACACCTTC
NA	NA	TRBV6-5	TRBJ1-5	CASRVGNNQPQHF	TGTGCCAGCAGGGTAGGGAACAATCAGCCCCAGCATTTT
TRBD2	once	TRBV11-2	TRBJ2-7	CASSSGWGGYEQYF	TGTGCCAGCAGCTCCGGGTGGGGGGGTTACGAGCAGTACTTC
TRBD1	NA	TRBV7-7	TRBJ2-5	CASSSRDRGETQYF	TGTGCTAGCAGCTCCCGGGACAGGGGGGAGACCCAGTACTTC
NA	NA	TRBV6-2/TRBV6-3	TRBJ1-5	CASSSVISNQPQHF	TGTGCCAGCAGTTCGGTCATTAGCAATCAGCCCCAGCATTTT
NA	NA	TRBV29-1	TRBJ2-1	CSVEGAANYNEQFF	TGCAGCGTTGAAGGGGCAGCTAACTACAATGAGCAGTTCTTC
NA	few	TRBV18	TRBJ2-7	CASSPDSNYEQYF	TGTGCCAGCTCACCAGACAGCAATTACGAGCAGTACTTC
NA	NA	TRBV7-9	TRBJ1-1	CASSFAPSNEAFF	TGTGCCAGCAGCTTCGCCCCCAGCAACGAAGCTTTCTTT
NA	NA	TRBV28	TRBJ1-3	CASSLSGGNTIYF	TGTGCCAGCAGTTTATCGGGGGGAAACACCATATATTTT
NA	NA	TRBV4-3	TRBJ1-6	CASSQSLNKHSPLHF	TGCGCCAGCAGCCAAAGCCTGAACAAGCATTCACCCCTCCACTTT
NA	NA	TRBV9	TRBJ2-3	CASSVGRGGSTDTQYF	TGTGCCAGCAGCGTGGGGCGAGGGGGATCCACAGATACGCAGTATTTT
TRBD1	NA	TRBV5-5	TRBJ1-2	CASSQDRDNYGYTF	TGTGCCAGCAGTCAAGACAGGGATAACTATGGCTACACCTTC
TRBD1	NA	TRBV18	TRBJ1-5	CASSGQYSNQPQHF	TGTGCCAGCTCGGGACAGTATAGCAATCAGCCCCAGCATTTT
NA	NA	TRBV10-3	TRBJ1-1	CAIKRLLGTEAFF	TGTGCCATCAAGCGGCTCTTAGGCACTGAAGCTTTCTTT
NA	NA	TRBV2	TRBJ1-6	CASSATVIGSPLHF	TGTGCCAGCAGTGCTACGGTTATAGGATCACCCCTCCACTTT
NA	NA	TRBV19	TRBJ2-2	CASSLRVGFNTGELFF	TGTGCCAGTAGCCTGAGGGTGGGTTTCAACACCGGGGAGCTGTTTTTT
NA	NA	TRBV5-6	TRBJ1-5	CASSFTGNQPQHF	TGTGCCAGCAGCTTTACAGGCAATCAGCCCCAGCATTTT
TRBD1	NA	TRBV3-1/TRBV3-2	TRBJ2-5	CASSQDNRGRAQYF	TGTGCCAGCAGCCAAGACAACAGGGGTAGGGCCCAGTACTTC
TRBD2	NA	TRBV6-2/TRBV6-3	TRBJ2-7	CASSYGETSGKYEQYF	TGTGCCAGCAGTTACGGGGAGACTAGCGGGAAGTACGAGCAGTACTTC
TRBD2	few	TRBV24-1	TRBJ2-3	CATRAGISTDTQYF	TGTGCCACCCGAGCGGGGATTAGCACAGATACGCAGTATTTT
NA	NA	TRBV7-3	TRBJ2-1	CASSLTGEYNEQFF	TGTGCCAGCAGCTTAACGGGAGAATACAATGAGCAGTTCTTC
TRBD2	once	TRBV7-8	TRBJ2-7	CASSLSGAGVFSYEQYF	TGTGCCAGCAGCTTAAGTGGGGCGGGGGTGTTTTCCTACGAGCAGTACTTC
NA	NA	TRBV19	TRBJ1-4	CASSRDRPTTNEKLFF	TGTGCCAGTAGTAGGGATAGACCTACAACTAATGAAAAACTGTTTTTT